The count of the clone carrying this TCR beta chain is one. What it binds is not known. This sample is drawn from a study of cytomegalovirus exposure and HLA in healthy donors. Study results and limitations: Reportedly, a later analysis found an Asian-associated ancestry cluster had fewer N-insertions than the roughly 700-donor mean. Common viral pathogens were later found to be apparently linked to several of the most significant clusters. Productive status was seen about 87% or about 30% of the time for most TCR beta V segments in an earlier analysis. When analyzed later, the rates of TCR association showed variation by HLA locus, with DRB1 the most and HLA-C the fewest.

This CDR3 region has 14 residues. The ends lost 8 bases at V and 2 bases at J; junction bases unmatched: 9. Germline CDR1 and CDR2: MDHEN and SYDVKM. The PCR was carried out with 60 Vbeta primers and 13 Jbeta primers. Sequenced by immunoSEQ multiplex PCR; TCRdb stores in-frame clones only, minus some. The table lists about 160,000 clones, over 80% of them singletons. The sequence came from a male donor in good health and CMV-seropositive. Sequenced sample: PBMCs. The chain recombines TRBV28 with TRBJ2-7, with 7 nucleotides matching TRBD2. The DNA for the CDR3 is TGTGCCAGCGGACGCGGGAGAATGGCCTACGAGCAGTACTTC. Translating gives CASGRGRMAYEQYF. The full variable domain, rest sourced from reference TRBV28 and TRBJ2-7, is DVKVTQSSRYLVKRTGEKVFLECVQDMDHENMFWYRQDPGLGLRLIYFSYDVKMKEKGDIPEGYSVSREKKERFSLILESASTNQTSMYLCASGRGRMAYEQYFGPGTRLTVT.